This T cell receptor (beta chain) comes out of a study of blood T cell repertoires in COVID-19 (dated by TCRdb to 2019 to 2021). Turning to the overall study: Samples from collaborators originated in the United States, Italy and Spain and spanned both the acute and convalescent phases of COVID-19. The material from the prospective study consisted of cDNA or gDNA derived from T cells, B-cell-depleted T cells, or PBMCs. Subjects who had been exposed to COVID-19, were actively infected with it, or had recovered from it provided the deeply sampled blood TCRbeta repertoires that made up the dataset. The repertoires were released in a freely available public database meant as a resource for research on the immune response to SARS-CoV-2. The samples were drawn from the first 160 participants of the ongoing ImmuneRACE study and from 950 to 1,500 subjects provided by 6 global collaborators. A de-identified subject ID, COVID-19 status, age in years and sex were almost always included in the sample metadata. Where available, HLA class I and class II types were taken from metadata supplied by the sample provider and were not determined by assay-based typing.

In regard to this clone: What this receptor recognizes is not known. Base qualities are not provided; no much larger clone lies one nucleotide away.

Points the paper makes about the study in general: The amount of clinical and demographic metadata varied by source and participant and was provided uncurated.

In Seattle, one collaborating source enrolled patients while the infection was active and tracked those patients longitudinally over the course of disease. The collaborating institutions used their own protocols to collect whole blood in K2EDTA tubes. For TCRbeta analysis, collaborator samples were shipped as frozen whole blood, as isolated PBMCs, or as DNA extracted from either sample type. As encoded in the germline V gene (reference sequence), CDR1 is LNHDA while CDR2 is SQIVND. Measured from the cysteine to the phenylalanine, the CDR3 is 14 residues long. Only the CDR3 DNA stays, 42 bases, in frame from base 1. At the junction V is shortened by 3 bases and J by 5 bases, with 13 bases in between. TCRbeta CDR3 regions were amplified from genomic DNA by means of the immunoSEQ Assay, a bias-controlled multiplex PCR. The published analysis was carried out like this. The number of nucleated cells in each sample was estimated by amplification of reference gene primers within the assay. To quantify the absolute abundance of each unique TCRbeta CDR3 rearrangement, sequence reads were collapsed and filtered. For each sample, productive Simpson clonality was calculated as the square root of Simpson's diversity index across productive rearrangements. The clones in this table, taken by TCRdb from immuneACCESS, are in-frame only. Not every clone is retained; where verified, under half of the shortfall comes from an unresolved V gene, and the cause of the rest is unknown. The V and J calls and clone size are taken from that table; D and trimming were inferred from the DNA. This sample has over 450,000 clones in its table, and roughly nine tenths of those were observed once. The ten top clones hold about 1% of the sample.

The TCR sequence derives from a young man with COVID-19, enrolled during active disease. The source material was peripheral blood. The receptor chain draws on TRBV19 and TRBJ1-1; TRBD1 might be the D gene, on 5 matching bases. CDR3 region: CASSITLGGTEAFF. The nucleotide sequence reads TGTGCCAGTAGTATCACACTCGGGGGAACTGAAGCTTTCTTT.